This T cell receptor beta chain was captured by sequencing in a study of T cells in Graves' hyperthyroidism and ophthalmopathy. TCR beta CDR3 sequences were amplified from RNA transcripts. In the first-round RT-PCR of the TCR CDR3, the HTBI primer set was used. TCRdb reprocessed the multiplex PCR reads with MiXCR, giving one entry per CDR3 protein. The sample lists 450,000 to 650,000 distinct CDR3 sequences; 17% were seen once. V was shortened by 2 bases and J by 4 bases, with 11 bases between the two germline ends. Germline V gene sequence: CDR1 SEHNR, CDR2 FQNEAQ (reference sequence). The CDR3 spans 14 residues. The table lists this clonotype with many counts.

The chain recombines TRBV7-9 with TRBJ1-2; D not certain. This clonotype was obtained from a woman aged 18-29 years with Graves' ophthalmopathy. Source material: blood. The CDR3 sequence: CASSLLEGGYGYTF. Written as DNA, the CDR3 is TGTGCCAGCAGCTTATTGGAGGGAGGCTATGGCTACACCTTC.